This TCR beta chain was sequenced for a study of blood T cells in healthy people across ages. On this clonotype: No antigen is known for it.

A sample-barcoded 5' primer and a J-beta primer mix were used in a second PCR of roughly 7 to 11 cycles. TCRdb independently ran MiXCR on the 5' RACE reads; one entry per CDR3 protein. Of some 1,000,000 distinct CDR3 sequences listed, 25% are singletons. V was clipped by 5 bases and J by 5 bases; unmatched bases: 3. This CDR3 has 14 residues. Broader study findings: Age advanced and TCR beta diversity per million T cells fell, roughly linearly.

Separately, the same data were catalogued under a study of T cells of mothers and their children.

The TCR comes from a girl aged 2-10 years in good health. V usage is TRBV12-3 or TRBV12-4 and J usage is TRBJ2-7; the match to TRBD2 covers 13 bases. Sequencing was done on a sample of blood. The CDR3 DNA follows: TGTGCCAGCAGTCGACTAGCGGGAGGAGACGAGCAGTACTTC. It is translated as CASSRLAGGDEQYF.